A single sample is the source of the 3 T cell receptor beta chains below, sequenced in a study of T-cell memory formation after mild COVID-19. TCRdb independently ran MiXCR on the 5' RACE reads; one entry per CDR3 protein. The sample has roughly 110,000 distinct CDR3 sequences; about 15% are singletons. The source material was PBMCs or a T cell subset sorted from them (not recorded which). Receptors were obtained from a man younger than 35 who had mild COVID-19 (a few samples of this study predate the infection). Cell type and time point are not known.

This clonotype was counted between two and nine times. V and J are TRBV5-1 and TRBJ2-2; possible D gene TRBD2, 6 bases. CDR1 and CDR2 (germline): SGHRS, YFSETQ. Trimming took off 3 bases at V and 1 base at J, with 13 bases between the two ends. There are 16 residues in the CDR3. CDR3 sequence: CASSSPGLKNTGELFF. The DNA for the CDR3 is TGCGCCAGCAGCTCTCCGGGACTGAAGAACACCGGGGAGCTGTTTTTT. Variable domain in full (rest from reference TRBV5-1 and TRBJ2-2): KAGVTQTPRYLIKTRGQQVTLSCSPISGHRSVSWYQQTPGQGLQFLFEYFSETQRNKGNFPGRFSGRQFSNSRSEMNVSTLELGDSALYLCASSSPGLKNTGELFFGEGSRLTVL.

This clonotype has ten or more counts. The chain uses TRBV15 and TRBJ1-2; D not certain. Germline V CDR1 and CDR2: LNHNV, YYDKDF (reference sequence). The CDR3 spans 14 residues. With 1 base removed from V and 6 bases from J, the gap between germline ends came to 12 bases. The chain's CDR3 is CATSRAREPDGYTF. Written as DNA, the CDR3 is TGTGCCACCAGCAGAGCAAGGGAACCGGATGGCTACACCTTC.

The J gene is TRBJ2-3, the V gene TRBV29-1, with no clear D. Germline V gene data show CDR1 as SQVTM and CDR2 as ANQGSEA. The CDR3 covers 14 residues. Trimming stripped 3 bases from V and 1 base from J, with 11 bases between. This CDR3 is CSVEGHRGTDTQYF. CDR3 in DNA: TGCAGCGTTGAGGGTCACCGGGGCACAGATACGCAGTATTTT.